This TCR beta chain was sequenced for a study of blood T cell repertoires in COVID-19. Study as a whole: Material from acute and convalescent COVID-19 was sourced from the United States, Italy and Spain.

Per the germline V gene, CDR1 is MNHEY and CDR2 is SVGAGI. The V gene lost 5 bases and the J gene lost 5 bases, with 6 bases spanning the gap. The CDR3 is 11 amino acids. Method: immunoSEQ multiplex PCR; TCRdb's copy keeps in-frame clones and lacks some. The sample carries about 170,000 clones, approximately 81% recorded once. The chain links TRBV6-5 to TRBJ1-2; no clear D gene. This clonotype was sampled from a woman of 80 years or more with active or convalescent COVID-19. The specimen was peripheral blood. The CDR3 reads CASSPLYGYTF. DNA for the CDR3: TGTGCCAGCAGTCCTCTGTATGGCTACACCTTC.